The text below deals with one T cell receptor (beta chain). What it binds is not known. This specimen comes from a study of beta chain features in type 1 diabetes. Findings and limits, study-wide: For patients, the naive, central memory and Treg TCRB repertoires appeared more alike than for healthy donors. Any role of HLA type in TCRB rearrangement remained unresolved here.

Reverse transcription of all isolated RNA meant that expressed TCRB transcripts were sequenced. Profiling relied on immunoSEQ multiplex PCR, and the TCRdb table lists in-frame clones only, not all of them. The repertoire has under 900,000 clones, under 20% of them found once; the top ten carry around 0.02%. After removal of 2 bases from V and 4 bases from J, the junction contained 2 bases not matched to a gene. Germline V gives CDR1 ENHRY, CDR2 SYGVKD. The CDR3 loop spans 15 amino acids. The TCR was taken from a woman in her late teens or twenties in good health. Material: naive CD4+ T cells from blood. The rearrangement links TRBV10-3 to TRBJ2-1; 10 bases are shared with TRBD2. The CDR3 spells CAISEQAGGYNEQFF. The CDR3 nucleotides are TGTGCCATCAGTGAGCAAGCGGGAGGGTACAATGAGCAGTTCTTC.